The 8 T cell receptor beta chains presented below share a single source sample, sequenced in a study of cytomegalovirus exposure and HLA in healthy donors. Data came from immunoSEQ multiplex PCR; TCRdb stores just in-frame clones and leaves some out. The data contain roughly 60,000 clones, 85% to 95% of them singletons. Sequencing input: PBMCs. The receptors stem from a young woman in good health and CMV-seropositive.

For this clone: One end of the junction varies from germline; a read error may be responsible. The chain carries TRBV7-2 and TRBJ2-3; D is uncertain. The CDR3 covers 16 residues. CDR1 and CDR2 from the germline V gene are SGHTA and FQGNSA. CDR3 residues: CASSLTSSMSTDTQYF. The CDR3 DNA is TGTGCCAGCAGCTTAACGAGTTCAATGAGCACGGATACGCAGTATTTT.

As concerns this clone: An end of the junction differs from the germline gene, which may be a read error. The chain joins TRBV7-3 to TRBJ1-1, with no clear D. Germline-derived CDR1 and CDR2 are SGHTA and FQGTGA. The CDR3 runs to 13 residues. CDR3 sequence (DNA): TGTGCCAGCAGCCTAACCCGGGACACTGAAGCTTTCTTT. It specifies CASSLTRDTEAFF.

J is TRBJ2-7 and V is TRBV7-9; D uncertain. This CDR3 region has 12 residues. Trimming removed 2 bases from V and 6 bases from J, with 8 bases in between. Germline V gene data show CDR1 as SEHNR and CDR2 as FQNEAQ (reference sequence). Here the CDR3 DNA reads TGTGCCAGCAGCTTATCCCCTAGCGAGCAGTACTTC. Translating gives CASSLSPSEQYF.

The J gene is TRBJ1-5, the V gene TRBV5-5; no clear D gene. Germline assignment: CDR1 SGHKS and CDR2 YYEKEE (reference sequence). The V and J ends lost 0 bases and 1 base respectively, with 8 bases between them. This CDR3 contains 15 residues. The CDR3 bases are TGTGCCAGCAGCTTGGCCTATACGAGCAATCAGCCCCAGCATTTT. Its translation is CASSLAYTSNQPQHF. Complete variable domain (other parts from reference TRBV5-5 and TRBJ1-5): DAGVTQSPTHLIKTRGQQVTLRCSPISGHKSVSWYQQVLGQGPQFIFQYYEKEERGRGNFPDRFSARQFPNYSSELNVNALLLGDSALYLCASSLAYTSNQPQHFGDGTRLSIL.

As DNA, the CDR3 is TGCGCCAGCTTGAGACTAGCGGGTCTCTACAATGAGCAGTTCTTC. This encodes CASLRLAGLYNEQFF. The genes are TRBV10-2 and TRBJ2-1; 10 nucleotides agree with TRBD2. The trim removed 8 bases at V and 3 bases at J, leaving 7 bases unmatched. Germline V gene data show CDR1 as WSHSY and CDR2 as SAAADI. This CDR3 region has 15 residues.

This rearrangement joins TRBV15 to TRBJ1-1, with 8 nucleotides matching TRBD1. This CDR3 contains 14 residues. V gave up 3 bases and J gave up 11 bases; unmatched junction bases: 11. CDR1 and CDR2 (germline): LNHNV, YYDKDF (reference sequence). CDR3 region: CATSSPDRGQGAFF. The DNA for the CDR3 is TGTGCCACCAGCAGTCCAGACAGGGGCCAGGGGGCTTTCTTT.

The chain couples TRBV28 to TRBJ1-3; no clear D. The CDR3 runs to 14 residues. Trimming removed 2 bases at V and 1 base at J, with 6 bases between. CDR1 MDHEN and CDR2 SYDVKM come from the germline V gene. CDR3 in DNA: TGTGCCAGCAGTTTAGACGGGTCTGGAAACACCATATATTTT. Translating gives CASSLDGSGNTIYF. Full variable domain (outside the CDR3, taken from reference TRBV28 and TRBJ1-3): DVKVTQSSRYLVKRTGEKVFLECVQDMDHENMFWYRQDPGLGLRLIYFSYDVKMKEKGDIPEGYSVSREKKERFSLILESASTNQTSMYLCASSLDGSGNTIYFGEGSWLTVV.

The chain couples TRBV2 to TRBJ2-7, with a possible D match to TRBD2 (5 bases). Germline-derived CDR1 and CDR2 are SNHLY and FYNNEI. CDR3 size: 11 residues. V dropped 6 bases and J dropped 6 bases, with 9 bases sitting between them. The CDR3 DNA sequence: TGTGCCAGCAGCTCGGGGTTCGAGCAGTACTTC. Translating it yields CASSSGFEQYF.